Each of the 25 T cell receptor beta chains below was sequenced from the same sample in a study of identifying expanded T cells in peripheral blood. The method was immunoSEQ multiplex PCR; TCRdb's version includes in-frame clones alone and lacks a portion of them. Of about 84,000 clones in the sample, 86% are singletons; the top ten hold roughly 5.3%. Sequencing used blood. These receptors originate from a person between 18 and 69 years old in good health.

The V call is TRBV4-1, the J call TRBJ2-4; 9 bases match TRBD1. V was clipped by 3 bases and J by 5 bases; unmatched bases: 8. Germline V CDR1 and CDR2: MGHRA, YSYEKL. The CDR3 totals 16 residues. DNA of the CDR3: TGCGCCAGCAGCCAGGGACAGGGCCTTATTCAAAACATTCAGTACTTC. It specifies CASSQGQGLIQNIQYF.

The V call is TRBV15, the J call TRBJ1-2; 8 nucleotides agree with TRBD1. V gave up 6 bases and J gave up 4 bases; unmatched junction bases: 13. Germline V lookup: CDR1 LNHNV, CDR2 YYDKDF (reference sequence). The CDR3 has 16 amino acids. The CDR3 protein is CATSSAAGGNPYGYTF. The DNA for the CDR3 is TGTGCCACCAGTTCAGCGGCAGGGGGCAATCCCTATGGCTACACCTTC.

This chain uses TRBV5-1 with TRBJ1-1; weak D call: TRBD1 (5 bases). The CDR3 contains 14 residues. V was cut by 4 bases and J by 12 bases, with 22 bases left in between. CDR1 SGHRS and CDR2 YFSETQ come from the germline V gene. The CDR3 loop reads CASSLGDTVSYTFF. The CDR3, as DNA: TGCGCCAGCAGCCTAGGGGATACCGTGTCCTATACTTTCTTT. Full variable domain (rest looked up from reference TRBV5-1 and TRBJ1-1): KAGVTQTPRYLIKTRGQQVTLSCSPISGHRSVSWYQQTPGQGLQFLFEYFSETQRNKGNFPGRFSGRQFSNSRSEMNVSTLELGDSALYLCASSLGDTVSYTFFGQGTRLTVV.

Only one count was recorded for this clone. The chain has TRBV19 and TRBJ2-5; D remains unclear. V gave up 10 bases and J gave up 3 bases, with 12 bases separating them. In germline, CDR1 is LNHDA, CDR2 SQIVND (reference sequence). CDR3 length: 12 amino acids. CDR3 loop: CATAEAEETQYF. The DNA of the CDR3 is TGTGCCACCGCCGAGGCAGAAGAGACCCAGTACTTC.

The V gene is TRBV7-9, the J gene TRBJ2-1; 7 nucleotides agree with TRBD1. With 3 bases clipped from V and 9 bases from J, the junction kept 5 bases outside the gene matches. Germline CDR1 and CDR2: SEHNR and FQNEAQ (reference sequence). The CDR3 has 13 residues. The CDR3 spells CASSLRGRGEQFF. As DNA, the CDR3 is TGTGCCAGCAGCTTGAGGGGGCGCGGTGAGCAGTTCTTC.

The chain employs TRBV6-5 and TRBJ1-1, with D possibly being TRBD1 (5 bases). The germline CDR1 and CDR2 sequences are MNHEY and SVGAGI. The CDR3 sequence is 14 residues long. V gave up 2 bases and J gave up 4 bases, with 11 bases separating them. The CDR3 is CASSYNNGGTEAFF. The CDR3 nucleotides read TGTGCCAGCAGTTACAACAACGGGGGCACTGAAGCTTTCTTT.

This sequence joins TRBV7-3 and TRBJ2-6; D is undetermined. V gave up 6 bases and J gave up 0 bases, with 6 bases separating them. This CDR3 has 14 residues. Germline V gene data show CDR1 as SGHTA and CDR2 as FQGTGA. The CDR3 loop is CASRNYSGANVLTF. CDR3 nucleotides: TGTGCCAGCAGAAATTACTCTGGGGCCAACGTCCTGACTTTC.

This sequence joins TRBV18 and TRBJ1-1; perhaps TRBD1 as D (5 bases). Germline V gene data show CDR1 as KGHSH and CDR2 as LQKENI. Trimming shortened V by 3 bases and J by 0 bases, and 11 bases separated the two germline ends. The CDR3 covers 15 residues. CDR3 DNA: TGTGCCAGCTCACCGGGCGTAGGGGTGAACACTGAAGCTTTCTTT. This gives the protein CASSPGVGVNTEAFF.

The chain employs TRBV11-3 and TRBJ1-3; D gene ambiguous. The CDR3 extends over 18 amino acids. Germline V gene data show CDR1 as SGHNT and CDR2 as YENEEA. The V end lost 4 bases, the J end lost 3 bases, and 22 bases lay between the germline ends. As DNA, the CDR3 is TGTGCCAGCAGCTCCTACCTGTCCTTAGAAGGCTATGGAAACACCATATATTTT. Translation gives CASSSYLSLEGYGNTIYF.

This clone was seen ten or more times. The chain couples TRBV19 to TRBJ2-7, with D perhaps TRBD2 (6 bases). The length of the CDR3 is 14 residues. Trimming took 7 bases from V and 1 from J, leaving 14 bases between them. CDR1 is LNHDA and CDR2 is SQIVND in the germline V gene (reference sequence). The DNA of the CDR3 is TGTGCCAGTATGAGGAGGGACGGTTCCTACGAGCAGTACTTC. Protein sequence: CASMRRDGSYEQYF.

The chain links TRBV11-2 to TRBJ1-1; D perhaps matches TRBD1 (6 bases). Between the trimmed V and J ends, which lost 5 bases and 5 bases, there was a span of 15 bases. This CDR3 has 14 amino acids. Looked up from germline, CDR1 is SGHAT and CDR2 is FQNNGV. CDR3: CASSINRDHTEAFF. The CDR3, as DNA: TGTGCCAGCAGCATAAACAGGGATCATACTGAAGCTTTCTTT.

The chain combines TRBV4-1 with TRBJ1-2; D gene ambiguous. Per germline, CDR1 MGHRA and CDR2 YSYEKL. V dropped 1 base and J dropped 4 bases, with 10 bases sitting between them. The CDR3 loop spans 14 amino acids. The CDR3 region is CASSQAGRSYGYTF. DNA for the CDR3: TGCGCCAGCAGCCAAGCTGGACGGAGCTATGGCTACACCTTC.

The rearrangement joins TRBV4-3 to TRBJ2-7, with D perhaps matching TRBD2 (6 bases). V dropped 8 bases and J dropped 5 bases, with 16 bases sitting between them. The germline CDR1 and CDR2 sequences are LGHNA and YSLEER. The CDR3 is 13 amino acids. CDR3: CASGYGGMDEQYF. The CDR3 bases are TGCGCCAGCGGATATGGGGGGATGGACGAGCAGTACTTC.

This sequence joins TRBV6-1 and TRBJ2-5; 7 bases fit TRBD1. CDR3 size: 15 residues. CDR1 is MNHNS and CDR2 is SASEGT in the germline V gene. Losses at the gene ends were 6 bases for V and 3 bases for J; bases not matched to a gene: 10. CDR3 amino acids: CASRGRGRGKETQYF. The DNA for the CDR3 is TGTGCCAGCAGGGGCAGGGGCAGGGGGAAAGAGACCCAGTACTTC.

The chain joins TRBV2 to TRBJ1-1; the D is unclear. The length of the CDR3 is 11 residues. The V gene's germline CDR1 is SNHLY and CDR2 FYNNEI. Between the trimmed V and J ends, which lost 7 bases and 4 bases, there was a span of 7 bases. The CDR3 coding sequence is TGTGCCAGCACGGCGGGCACTGAAGCTTTCTTT. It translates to CASTAGTEAFF.

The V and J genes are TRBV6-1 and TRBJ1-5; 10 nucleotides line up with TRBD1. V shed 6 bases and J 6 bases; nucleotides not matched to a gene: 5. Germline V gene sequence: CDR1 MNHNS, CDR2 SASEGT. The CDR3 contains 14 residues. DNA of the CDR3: TGTGCCAGCAGGGCGACAGGGGGCGGTCAGCCCCAGCATTTT. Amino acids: CASRATGGGQPQHF.

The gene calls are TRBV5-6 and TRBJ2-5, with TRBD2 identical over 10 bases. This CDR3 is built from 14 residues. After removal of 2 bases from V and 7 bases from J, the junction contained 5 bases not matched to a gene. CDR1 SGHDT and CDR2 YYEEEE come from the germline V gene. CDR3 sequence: CASSLLAGGGTQYF. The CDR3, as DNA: TGTGCCAGCAGCTTATTAGCGGGGGGCGGGACCCAGTACTTC. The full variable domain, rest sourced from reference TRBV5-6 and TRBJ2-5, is DAGVTQSPTHLIKTRGQQVTLRCSPKSGHDTVSWYQQALGQGPQFIFQYYEEEERQRGNFPDRFSGHQFPNYSSELNVNALLLGDSALYLCASSLLAGGGTQYFGPGTRLLVL.

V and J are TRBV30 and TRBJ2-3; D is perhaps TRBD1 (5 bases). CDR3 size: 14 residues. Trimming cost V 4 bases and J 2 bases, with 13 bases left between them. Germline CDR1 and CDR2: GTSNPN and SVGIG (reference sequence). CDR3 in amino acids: CAWKPPGNTDTQYF. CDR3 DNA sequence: TGTGCCTGGAAACCTCCAGGGAACACAGATACGCAGTATTTT.

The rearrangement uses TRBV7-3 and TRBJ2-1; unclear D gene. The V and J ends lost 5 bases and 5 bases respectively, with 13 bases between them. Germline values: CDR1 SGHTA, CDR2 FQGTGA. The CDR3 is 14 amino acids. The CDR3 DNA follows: TGTGCCAGCAGCGACTCGGCCCGAAACAATGAGCAGTTCTTC. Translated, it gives CASSDSARNNEQFF.

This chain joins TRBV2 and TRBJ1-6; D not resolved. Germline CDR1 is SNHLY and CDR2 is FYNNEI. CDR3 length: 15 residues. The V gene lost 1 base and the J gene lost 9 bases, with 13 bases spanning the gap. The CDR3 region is CASSEEQARGSPLHF. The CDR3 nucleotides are TGTGCCAGCAGTGAAGAGCAGGCCCGAGGTTCACCCCTCCACTTT.

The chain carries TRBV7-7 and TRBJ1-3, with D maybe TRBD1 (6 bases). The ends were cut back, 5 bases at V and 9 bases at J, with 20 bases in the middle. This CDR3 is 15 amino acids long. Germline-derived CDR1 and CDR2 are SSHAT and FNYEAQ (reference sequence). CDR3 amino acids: CASSPEGGFVGTIYF. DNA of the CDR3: TGTGCCAGCAGCCCCGAGGGGGGCTTCGTGGGCACCATATATTTT.

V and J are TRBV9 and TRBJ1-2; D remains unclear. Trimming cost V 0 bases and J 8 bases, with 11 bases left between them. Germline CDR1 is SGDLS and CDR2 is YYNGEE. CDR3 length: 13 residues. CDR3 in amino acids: CASSVAGMWGYTF. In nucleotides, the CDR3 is TGTGCCAGCAGCGTAGCGGGGATGTGGGGCTACACCTTC.

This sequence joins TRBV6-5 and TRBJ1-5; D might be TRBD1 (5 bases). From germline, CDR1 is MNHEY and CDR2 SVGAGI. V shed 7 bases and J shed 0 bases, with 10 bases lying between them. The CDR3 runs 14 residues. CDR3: CASTREHSNQPQHF. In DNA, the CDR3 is TGTGCCAGCACCAGGGAGCATAGCAATCAGCCCCAGCATTTT.

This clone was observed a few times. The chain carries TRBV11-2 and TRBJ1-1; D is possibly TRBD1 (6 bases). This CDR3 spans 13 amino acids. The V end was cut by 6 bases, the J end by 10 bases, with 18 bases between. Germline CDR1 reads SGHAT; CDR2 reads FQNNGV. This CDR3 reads CASRHTGLVGAFF. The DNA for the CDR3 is TGTGCCAGCAGGCATACAGGGCTCGTTGGAGCTTTCTTT.

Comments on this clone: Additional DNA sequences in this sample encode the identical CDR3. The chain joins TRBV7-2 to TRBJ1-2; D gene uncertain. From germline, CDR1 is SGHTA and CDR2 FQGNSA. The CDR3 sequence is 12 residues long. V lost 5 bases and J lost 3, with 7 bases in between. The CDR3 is CASSPGDYGYTF. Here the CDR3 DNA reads TGTGCCAGCAGCCCCGGGGACTATGGCTACACCTTC.